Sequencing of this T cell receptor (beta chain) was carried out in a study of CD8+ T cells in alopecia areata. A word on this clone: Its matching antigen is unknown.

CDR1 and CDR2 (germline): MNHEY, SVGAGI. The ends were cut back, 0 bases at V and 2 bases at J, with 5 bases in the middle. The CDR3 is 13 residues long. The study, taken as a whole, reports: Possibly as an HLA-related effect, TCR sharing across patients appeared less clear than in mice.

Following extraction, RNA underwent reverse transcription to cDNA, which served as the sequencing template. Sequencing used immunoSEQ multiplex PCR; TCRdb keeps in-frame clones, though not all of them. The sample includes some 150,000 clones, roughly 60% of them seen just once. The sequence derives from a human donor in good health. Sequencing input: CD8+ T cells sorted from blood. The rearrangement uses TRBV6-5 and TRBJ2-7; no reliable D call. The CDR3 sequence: CASSYSTAYEQYF. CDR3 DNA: TGTGCCAGCAGTTACTCGACGGCCTACGAGCAGTACTTC.